Only one count was recorded for the clone carrying this T cell receptor beta chain. What it binds is unknown. This entry is derived from a study of cytomegalovirus exposure and HLA in healthy donors. Primers: 60 Vbeta forward and 13 Jbeta reverse. Some clones are missing from TCRdb's copy, which holds only in-frame ones; the method was immunoSEQ multiplex PCR. The table has some 110,000 clones, about four fifths seen once. The CDR3 is 13 amino acids. V lost 0 bases, J lost 6 bases, and 6 bases lay in between. Germline-derived CDR1 and CDR2 are SGDLS and YYNGEE. Broader study findings: While the bulk of TCR sequences proved rare, some public TCRs turned up in many donors. Some V segments, including TRBV6-2 and TRBV6-3, were excluded as indistinguishable. Prior analysis indicated that the majority of TCR beta V segments exhibited productivity approximately 87% or approximately 30% of the time.

The clonotype was recovered from a man between 25 and 39 years old in good health and CMV-seropositive. Sequenced: PBMCs. The V call is TRBV9, the J call TRBJ2-2, with TRBD1 as a possible D gene (5 bases). In DNA form, the CDR3 reads TGTGCCAGCAGCGTAGGGACATCCGGGGAGCTGTTTTTT. It codes for CASSVGTSGELFF. Full variable domain (rest looked up from reference TRBV9 and TRBJ2-2): DSGVTQTPKHLITATGQRVTLRCSPRSGDLSVYWYQQSLDQGLQFLIQYYNGEERAKGNILERFSAQQFPDLHSELNLSSLELGDSALYFCASSVGTSGELFFGEGSRLTVL.